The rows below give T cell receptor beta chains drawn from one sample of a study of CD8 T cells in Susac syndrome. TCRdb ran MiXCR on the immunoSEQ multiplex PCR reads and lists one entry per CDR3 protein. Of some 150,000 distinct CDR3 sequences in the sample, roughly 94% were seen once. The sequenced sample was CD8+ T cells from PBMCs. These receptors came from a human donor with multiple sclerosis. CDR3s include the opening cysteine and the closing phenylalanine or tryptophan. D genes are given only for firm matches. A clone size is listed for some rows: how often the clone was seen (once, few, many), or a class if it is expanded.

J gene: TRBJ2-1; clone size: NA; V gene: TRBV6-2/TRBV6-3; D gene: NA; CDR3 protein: CASSSRGNSYNEQFF; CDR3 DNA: TGTGCCAGCAGTTCTCGGGGGAACTCCTACAATGAGCAGTTCTTC
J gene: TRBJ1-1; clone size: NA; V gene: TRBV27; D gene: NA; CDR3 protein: CASSSRGTEAFF; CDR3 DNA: TGTGCCAGCAGTTCGCGGGGAACTGAAGCTTTCTTT
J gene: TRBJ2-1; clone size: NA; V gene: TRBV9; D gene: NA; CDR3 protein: CASSARVGGPNNEQFF; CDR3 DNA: TGTGCCAGCAGCGCCAGGGTAGGGGGGCCCAACAATGAGCAGTTCTTC
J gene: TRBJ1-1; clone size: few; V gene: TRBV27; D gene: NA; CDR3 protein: CASSLGQYTEAFF; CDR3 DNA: TGTGCCAGCAGTTTAGGGCAGTACACTGAAGCTTTCTTT
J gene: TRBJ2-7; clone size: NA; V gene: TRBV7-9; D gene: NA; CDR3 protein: CASSHSGRAYEQYF; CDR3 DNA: TGTGCCAGCAGCCATTCCGGCAGGGCGTACGAGCAGTACTTC
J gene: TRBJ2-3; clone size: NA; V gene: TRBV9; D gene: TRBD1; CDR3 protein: CASSVEGAPLSTDTQYF; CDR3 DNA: TGTGCCAGCAGCGTAGAGGGGGCACCTCTTAGCACAGATACGCAGTATTTT
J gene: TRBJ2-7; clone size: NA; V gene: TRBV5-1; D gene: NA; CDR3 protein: CASSPRGLGAPLPYEQYF; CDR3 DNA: TGCGCCAGCAGCCCGCGGGGGTTGGGGGCACCCCTACCATACGAGCAGTACTTC
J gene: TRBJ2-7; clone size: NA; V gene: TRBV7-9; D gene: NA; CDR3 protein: CASSPPTLGAGYEQYF; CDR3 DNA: TGTGCCAGCAGCCCACCGACCCTGGGAGCCGGCTACGAGCAGTACTTC
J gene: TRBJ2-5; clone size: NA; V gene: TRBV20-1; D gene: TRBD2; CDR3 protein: CSAPRAGEQETQYF; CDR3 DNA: TGCAGTGCTCCCAGAGCGGGGGAACAAGAGACCCAGTACTTC
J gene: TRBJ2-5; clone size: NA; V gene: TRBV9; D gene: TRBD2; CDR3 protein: CASSTQTSVGETQYF; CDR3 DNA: TGTGCCAGCAGCACACAGACTAGCGTCGGGGAGACCCAGTACTTC
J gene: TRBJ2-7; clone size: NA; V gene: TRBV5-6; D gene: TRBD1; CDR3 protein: CASSLRTGHRAHSEQYF; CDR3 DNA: TGTGCCAGCAGCCTCCGGACAGGCCATCGGGCTCACTCCGAGCAGTACTTC
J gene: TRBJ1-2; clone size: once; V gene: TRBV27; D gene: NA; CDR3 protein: CASSPELIWDGRHGYTF; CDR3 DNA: TGTGCCAGCAGTCCTGAATTAATCTGGGACGGCCGTCATGGCTACACCTTC
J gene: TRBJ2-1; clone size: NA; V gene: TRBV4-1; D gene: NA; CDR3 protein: CASSPGTHNEQFF; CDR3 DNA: TGCGCCAGCAGCCCGGGAACTCACAATGAGCAGTTCTTC
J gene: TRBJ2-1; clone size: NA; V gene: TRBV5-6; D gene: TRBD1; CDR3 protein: CASSLGTGPLNEQFF; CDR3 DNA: TGTGCCAGCAGCTTGGGGACAGGGCCCCTCAATGAGCAGTTCTTC
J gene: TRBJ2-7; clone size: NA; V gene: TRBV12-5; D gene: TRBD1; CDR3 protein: CASARDRGLQEQYF; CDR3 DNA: TGTGCTAGTGCCCGGGACAGGGGGCTCCAGGAGCAGTACTTC
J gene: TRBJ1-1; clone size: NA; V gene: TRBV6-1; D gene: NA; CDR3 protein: CASEQFTEAFF; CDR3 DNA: TGTGCCAGCGAACAGTTCACTGAAGCTTTCTTT
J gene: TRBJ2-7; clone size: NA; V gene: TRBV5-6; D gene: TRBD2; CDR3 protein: CASSSGTSSRYEQYF; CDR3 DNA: TGTGCCAGCAGCTCCGGGACTAGCAGCAGGTACGAGCAGTACTTC
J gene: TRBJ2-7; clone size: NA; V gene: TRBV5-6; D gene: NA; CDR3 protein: CASSFTGYYEQYF; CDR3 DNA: TGTGCCAGCAGCTTTACGGGATACTACGAGCAGTACTTC
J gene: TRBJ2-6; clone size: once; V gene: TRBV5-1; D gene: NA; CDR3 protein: CASSPSSGANVLTF; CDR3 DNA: TGCGCCAGCAGCCCTAGCTCTGGGGCCAACGTCCTGACTTTC
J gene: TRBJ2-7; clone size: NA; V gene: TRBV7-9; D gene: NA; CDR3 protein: CASSPEGGPSYEQYF; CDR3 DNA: TGTGCCAGCAGTCCCGAGGGGGGCCCCTCCTACGAGCAGTACTTC
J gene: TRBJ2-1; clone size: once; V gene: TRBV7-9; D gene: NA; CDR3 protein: CASSAPGTSYEQFF; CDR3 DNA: TGTGCCAGCAGCGCCCCCGGGACCAGCTATGAGCAGTTCTTC
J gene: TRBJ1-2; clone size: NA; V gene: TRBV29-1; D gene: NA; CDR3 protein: CSVLKRGSYGYTF; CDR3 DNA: TGCAGCGTCTTAAAGCGGGGGTCCTATGGCTACACCTTC
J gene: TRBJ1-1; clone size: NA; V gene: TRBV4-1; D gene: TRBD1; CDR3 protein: CASMTGDRNTEAFF; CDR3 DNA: TGCGCCAGCATGACAGGGGATCGGAACACTGAAGCTTTCTTT
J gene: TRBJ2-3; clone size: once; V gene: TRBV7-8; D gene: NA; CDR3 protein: CASRGSSSQDTQYF; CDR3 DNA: TGTGCCAGCAGGGGCTCGAGCTCCCAAGATACGCAGTATTTT
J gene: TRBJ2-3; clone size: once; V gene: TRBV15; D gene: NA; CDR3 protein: CATSRARSPTDTQYF; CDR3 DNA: TGTGCCACCAGCAGAGCTAGATCCCCCACAGATACGCAGTATTTT
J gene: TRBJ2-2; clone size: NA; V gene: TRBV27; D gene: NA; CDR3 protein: CASSYRQNTGELFF; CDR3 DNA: TGTGCCAGCAGTTACAGACAGAACACCGGGGAGCTGTTTTTT
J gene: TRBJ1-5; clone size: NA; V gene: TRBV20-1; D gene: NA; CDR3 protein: CSASLTDYSNQPQHF; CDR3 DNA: TGCAGTGCTAGCCTTACAGACTATAGCAATCAGCCCCAGCATTTT
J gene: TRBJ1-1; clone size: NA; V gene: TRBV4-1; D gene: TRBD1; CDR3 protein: CASSLRSSEGQGVQAFF; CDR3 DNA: TGCGCCAGCAGCCTCCGATCCTCAGAGGGACAGGGGGTCCAAGCTTTCTTT
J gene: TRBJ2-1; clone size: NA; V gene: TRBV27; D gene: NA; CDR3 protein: CASRSAGASEQFF; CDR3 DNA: TGTGCCAGCCGGTCTGCGGGGGCCTCTGAGCAGTTCTTC
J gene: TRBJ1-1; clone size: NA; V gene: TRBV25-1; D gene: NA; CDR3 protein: CASSNRENTEAFF; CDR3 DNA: TGTGCCAGCAGTAACAGAGAGAACACTGAAGCTTTCTTT
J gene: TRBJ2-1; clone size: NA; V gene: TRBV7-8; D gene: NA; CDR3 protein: CASSLAPSEQFF; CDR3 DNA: TGTGCCAGCAGCTTAGCCCCCAGTGAGCAGTTCTTC
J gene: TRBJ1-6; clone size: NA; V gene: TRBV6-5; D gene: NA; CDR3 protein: CASRETRDEHSPLHF; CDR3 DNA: TGTGCCAGCAGGGAAACTCGGGACGAACATTCACCCCTCCACTTT
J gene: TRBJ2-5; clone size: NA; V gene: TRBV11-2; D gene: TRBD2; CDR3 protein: CASSHSGEGSETQYF; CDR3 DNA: TGTGCCAGCAGCCATTCGGGGGAGGGGTCAGAGACCCAGTACTTC
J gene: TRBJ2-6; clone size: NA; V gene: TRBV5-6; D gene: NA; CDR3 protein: CASSLGVPGANVLTF; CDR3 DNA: TGTGCCAGCAGCTTGGGGGTCCCTGGGGCCAACGTCCTGACTTTC
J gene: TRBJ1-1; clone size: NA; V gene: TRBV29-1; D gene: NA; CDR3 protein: CSVEPPTGLNTEAFF; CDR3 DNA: TGCAGCGTTGAACCCCCGACAGGCCTGAACACTGAAGCTTTCTTT
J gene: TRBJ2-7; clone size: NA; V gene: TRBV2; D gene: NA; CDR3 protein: CASRGTWDEQYF; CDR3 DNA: TGTGCCAGCAGGGGTACCTGGGACGAGCAGTACTTC
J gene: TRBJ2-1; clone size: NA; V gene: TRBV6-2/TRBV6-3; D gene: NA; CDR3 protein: CASSYSPREQFF; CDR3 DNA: TGTGCCAGCAGTTACTCTCCTAGGGAGCAGTTCTTC
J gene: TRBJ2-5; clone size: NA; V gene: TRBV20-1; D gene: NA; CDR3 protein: CSARSGGDGTQYF; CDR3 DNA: TGCAGTGCTAGAAGTGGTGGGGATGGCACCCAGTACTTC
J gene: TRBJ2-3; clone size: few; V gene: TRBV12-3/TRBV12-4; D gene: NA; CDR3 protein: CASSFGGTDTQYF; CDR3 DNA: TGTGCCAGCAGTTTTGGTGGGACAGATACGCAGTATTTT
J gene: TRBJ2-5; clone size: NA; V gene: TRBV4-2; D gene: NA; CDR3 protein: CASSPSTRKETQYF; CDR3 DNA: TGTGCCAGCAGCCCGTCGACACGTAAAGAGACCCAGTACTTC
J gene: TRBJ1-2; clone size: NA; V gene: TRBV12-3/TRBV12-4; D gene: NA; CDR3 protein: CASRNSYGYTF; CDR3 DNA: TGTGCCAGCAGAAACAGCTATGGCTACACCTTC
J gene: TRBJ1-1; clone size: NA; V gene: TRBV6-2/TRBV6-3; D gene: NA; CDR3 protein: CASSYSGGRTEAFF; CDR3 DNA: TGTGCCAGCAGTTACTCGGGGGGAAGGACTGAAGCTTTCTTT